This record looks at one T cell receptor beta chain sequence and its context. The sample comes from a study of blood T cell repertoires in COVID-19. The CDR3 sequence is 14 residues long. CDR1 SQVTM and CDR2 ANQGSEA come from the germline V gene. V shed 5 bases, J shed 2 bases, and the junction held 7 bases outside the gene matches. The repertoire was sequenced with immunoSEQ multiplex PCR; TCRdb's copy has only in-frame clones and lacks some. Here the sample spans 200,000 or so clones, almost 85% being singletons. This receptor was taken from a woman in her sixties or seventies with active or convalescent COVID-19. V usage is TRBV29-1 and J usage is TRBJ2-7; 9 bases are shared with TRBD1. The sample consisted of peripheral blood. DNA of the CDR3: TGCAGCGTTCGACCGGGACAGGGCACCTACGAGCAGTACTTC. Its protein product is CSVRPGQGTYEQYF.